This T cell receptor (beta chain) derives from a study of T-cell reconstitution after alpha-beta-depleted transplantation in children. V gave up 3 bases and J gave up 3 bases; unmatched junction bases: 4. Germline CDR1 and CDR2: SQVTM and ANQGSEA. The CDR3 consists of 14 residues. This clonotype has ten or more counts. Its antigen is undetermined. Study observations and caveats: The authors attributed T-cell counts and diversity one year after transplant mostly to newly produced T cells. At day 60, the high TCRbeta diversity found in some patients originated from recipient T cells and thymic progenitors that had survived. Reportedly, only several hundred clones from non-depleted graft cells drove alpha-beta T-cell counts at about two months.

A TCRbeta library incorporating unique molecular identifiers was prepared. TCRdb passed the PCR reads through MiXCR, listing each CDR3 protein once. The sample holds some 120,000 distinct CDR3 sequences; 23% are singletons and the top ten take more than 9%. This receptor was obtained from a male patient between 2 and 10 years old who had a stem cell transplant for chronic granulomatous disease, so the T cells may come from the graft donor. The specimen comprised PBMCs, mostly from graft donor cells, sampled 180 days after TCRalphabeta/CD19-depleted stem cell transplant. The V and J genes are TRBV29-1 and TRBJ1-2; 10 positions agree with TRBD1. In DNA, the CDR3 is TGCAGCGTTGAGACGGGACAGGGGTACTATGGCTACACCTTC. This codes for CSVETGQGYYGYTF.